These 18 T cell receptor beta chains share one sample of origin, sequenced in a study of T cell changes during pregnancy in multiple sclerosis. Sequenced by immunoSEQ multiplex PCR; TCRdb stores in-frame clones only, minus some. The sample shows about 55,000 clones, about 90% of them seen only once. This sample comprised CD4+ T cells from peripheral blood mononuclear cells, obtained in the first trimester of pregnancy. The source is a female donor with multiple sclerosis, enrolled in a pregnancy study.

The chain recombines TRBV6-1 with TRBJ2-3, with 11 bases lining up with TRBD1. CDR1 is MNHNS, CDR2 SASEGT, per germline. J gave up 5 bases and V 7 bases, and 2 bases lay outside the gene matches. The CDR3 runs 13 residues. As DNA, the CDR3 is TGTGCCAGCATGGGACAGGGGGTAGATACGCAGTATTTT. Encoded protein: CASMGQGVDTQYF.

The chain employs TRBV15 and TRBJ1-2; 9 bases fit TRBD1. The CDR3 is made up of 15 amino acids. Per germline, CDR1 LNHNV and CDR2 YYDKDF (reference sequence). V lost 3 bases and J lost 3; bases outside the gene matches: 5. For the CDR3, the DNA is TGTGCCACCAGCAGTACGACAGGGGGAGACTATGGCTACACCTTC. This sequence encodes CATSSTTGGDYGYTF.

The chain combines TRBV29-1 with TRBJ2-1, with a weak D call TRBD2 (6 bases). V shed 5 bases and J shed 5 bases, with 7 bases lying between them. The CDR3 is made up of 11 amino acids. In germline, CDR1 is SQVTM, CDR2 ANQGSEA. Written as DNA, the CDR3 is TGCAGCGTTACGGGAGACAATGAGCAGTTCTTC. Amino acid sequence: CSVTGDNEQFF.

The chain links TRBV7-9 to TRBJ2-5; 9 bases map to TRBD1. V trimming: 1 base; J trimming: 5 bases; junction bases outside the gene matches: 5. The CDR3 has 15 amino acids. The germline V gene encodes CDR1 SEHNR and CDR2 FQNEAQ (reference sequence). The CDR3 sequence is CASSLGQGEGETQYF. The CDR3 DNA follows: TGTGCCAGCAGCTTAGGACAGGGGGAAGGGGAGACCCAGTACTTC.

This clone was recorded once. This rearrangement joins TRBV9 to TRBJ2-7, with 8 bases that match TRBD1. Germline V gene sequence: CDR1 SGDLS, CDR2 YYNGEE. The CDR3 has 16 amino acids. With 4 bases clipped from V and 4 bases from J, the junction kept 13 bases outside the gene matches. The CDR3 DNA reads TGTGCCAGCAGCCTTGGGGGACGGGACAGGCCATACGAGCAGTACTTC. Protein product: CASSLGGRDRPYEQYF.

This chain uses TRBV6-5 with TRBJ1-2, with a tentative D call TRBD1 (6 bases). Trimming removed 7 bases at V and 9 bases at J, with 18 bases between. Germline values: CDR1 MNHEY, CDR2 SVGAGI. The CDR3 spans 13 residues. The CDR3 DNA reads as TGTGCCAGCATCTCCCGGGACACTGGAAGCTACACCTTC. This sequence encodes CASISRDTGSYTF.

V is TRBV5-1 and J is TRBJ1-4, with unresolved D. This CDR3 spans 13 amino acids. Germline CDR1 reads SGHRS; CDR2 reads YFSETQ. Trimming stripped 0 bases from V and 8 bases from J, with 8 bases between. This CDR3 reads CASSLASGEKLFF. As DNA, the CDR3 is TGCGCCAGCAGCTTGGCCTCGGGGGAAAAACTGTTTTTT.

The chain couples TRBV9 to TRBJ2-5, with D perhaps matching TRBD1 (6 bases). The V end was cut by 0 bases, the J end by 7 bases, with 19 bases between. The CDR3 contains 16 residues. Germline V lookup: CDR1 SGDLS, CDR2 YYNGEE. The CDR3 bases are TGTGCCAGCAGCGTAGCTGGGACATGCGCCGCGAGGACCCAGTACTTC. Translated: CASSVAGTCAARTQYF.

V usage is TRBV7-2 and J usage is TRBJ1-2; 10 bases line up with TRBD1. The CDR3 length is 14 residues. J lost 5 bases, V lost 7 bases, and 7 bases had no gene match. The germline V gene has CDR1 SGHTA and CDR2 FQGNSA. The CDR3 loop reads CASNLGQGRYGYTF. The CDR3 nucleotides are TGTGCCAGCAACCTGGGACAGGGGCGGTATGGCTACACCTTC.

The CDR3 here is CASTFLPGEKLFF. DNA of the CDR3: TGTGCCAGCACCTTCCTCCCCGGGGAAAAACTGTTTTTT. The genes are TRBV5-4 and TRBJ1-4; D remains ambiguous. The CDR3 covers 13 residues. Trimming left V 6 bases short and J 8 bases short, with 14 bases between. Germline assignment: CDR1 SGHNT and CDR2 YYREEE (reference sequence).

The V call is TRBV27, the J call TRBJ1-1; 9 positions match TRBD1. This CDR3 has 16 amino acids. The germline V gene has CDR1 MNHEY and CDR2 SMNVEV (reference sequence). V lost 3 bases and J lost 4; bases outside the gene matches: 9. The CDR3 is CASSLKPGQGATEAFF. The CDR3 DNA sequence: TGTGCCAGCAGTTTGAAACCGGGACAGGGAGCCACTGAAGCTTTCTTT.

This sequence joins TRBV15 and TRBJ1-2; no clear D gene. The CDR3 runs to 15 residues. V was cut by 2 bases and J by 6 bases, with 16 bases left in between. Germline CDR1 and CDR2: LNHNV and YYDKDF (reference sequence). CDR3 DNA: TGTGCCACCAGCAGACTCTGGGAGGGTAGGGATGGCTACACCTTC. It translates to CATSRLWEGRDGYTF.

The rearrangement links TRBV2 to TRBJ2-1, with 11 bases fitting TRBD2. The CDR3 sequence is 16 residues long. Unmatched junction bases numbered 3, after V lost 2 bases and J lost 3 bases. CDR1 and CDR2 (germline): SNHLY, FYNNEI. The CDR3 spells CASSELAGGFYNEQFF. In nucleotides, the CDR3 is TGTGCCAGCAGTGAACTAGCGGGGGGCTTCTACAATGAGCAGTTCTTC. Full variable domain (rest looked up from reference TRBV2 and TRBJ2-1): EPEVTQTPSHQVTQMGQEVILRCVPISNHLYFYWYRQILGQKVEFLVSFYNNEISEKSEIFDDQFSVERPDGSNFTLKIRSTKLEDSAMYFCASSELAGGFYNEQFFGPGTRLTVL.

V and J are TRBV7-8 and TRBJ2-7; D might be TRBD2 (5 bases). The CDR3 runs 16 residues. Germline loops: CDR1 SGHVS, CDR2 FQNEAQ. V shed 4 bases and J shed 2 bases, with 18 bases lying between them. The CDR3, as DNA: TGTGCCAGCAGCTCCCCGAGCGCTCGGGGAACCTACGAGCAGTACTTC. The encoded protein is CASSSPSARGTYEQYF.

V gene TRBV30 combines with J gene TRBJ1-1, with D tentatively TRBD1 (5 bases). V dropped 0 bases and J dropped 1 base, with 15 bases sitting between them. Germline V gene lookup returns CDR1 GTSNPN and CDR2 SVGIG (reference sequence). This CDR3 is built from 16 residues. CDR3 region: CAWSVGRDGRNTEAFF. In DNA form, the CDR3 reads TGTGCCTGGAGTGTAGGGAGGGACGGGAGGAACACTGAAGCTTTCTTT.

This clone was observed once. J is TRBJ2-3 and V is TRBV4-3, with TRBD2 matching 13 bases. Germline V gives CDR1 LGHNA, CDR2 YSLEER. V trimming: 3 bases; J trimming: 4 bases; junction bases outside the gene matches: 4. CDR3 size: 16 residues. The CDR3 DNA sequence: TGCGCCAGCAGCCATTCCGGGACTAGCGGGGCAGATACGCAGTATTTT. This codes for CASSHSGTSGADTQYF.

CDR3 protein: CASSLKGLEQYF. The CDR3 nucleotides read TGTGCCAGCAGTTTGAAAGGACTCGAGCAGTACTTC. The rearrangement joins TRBV28 to TRBJ2-7; a possible D gene is TRBD2 (5 bases). Trimming pared 3 bases from V and 6 bases from J, leaving 9 bases between. Germline V gene data show CDR1 as MDHEN and CDR2 as SYDVKM. CDR3 length: 12 amino acids.

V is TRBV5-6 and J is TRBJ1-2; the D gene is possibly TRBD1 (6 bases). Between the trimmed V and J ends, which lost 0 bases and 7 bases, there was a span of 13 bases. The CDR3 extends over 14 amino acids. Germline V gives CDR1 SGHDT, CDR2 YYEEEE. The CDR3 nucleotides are TGTGCCAGCAGCTTGGAGGGCAGGGGTGGTGGCTACACCTTC. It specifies CASSLEGRGGGYTF.